This TCR beta chain originates from a study of T cell repertoires in cytomegalovirus infection. Study summary: Matching HLA type and CMV infection were both indicated by public TCR beta signatures.

This clonotype was seen a few times. Its specificity is unknown. TCRdb used MiXCR to reprocess the reads, holding one entry per CDR3 protein. The table includes roughly 800,000 distinct CDR3 sequences, 29% detected once. Germline V gene lookup returns CDR1 MNHNS and CDR2 SASEGT. The CDR3 is 14 amino acids. V dropped 7 bases and J dropped 3 bases, with 15 bases sitting between them. Specimen: cultured CD8+ T cells from PBMCs, collected from culture after CMV antigen stimulation. The chain joins TRBV6-1 to TRBJ1-1; the D gene is possibly TRBD1 (5 bases). This TCR came from a human donor in good health (CMV status not recorded). Some clones in this sample may be carry-over from other donors' samples. The chain's CDR3 is CASNLGAWDTEAFF. CDR3 DNA: TGTGCCAGCAACCTAGGGGCCTGGGACACTGAAGCTTTCTTT.